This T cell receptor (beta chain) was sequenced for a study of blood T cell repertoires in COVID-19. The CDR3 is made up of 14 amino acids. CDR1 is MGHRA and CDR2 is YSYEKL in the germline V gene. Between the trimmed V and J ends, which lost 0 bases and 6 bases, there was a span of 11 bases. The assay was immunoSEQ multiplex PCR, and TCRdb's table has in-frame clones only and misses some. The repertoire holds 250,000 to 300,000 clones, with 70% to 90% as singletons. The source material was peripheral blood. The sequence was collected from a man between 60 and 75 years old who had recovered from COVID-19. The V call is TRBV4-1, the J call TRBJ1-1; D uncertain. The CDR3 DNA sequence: TGCGCCAGCAGCCAAGAAACGGGTTTTGCTGAAGCTTTCTTT. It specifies CASSQETGFAEAFF.